This TCR beta chain was recovered during a study of T cell responses to AZD1222 COVID-19 vaccine. Profiled with immunoSEQ multiplex PCR; TCRdb holds only in-frame clones, not every one. This sample has 150,000 to 200,000 clones, with about nine tenths found just once. Overall study results and limits: Donors were largely white British and mainly female; clonal diversity was possibly underestimated.

With 4 bases removed from V and 0 bases from J, the gap between germline ends came to 10 bases. Germline V gene lookup returns CDR1 SNHLY and CDR2 FYNNEI. This CDR3 spans 16 amino acids. Worth noting for this clone: The antigen is unknown.

The clonotype originates from an adult in good health. This chain uses TRBV2 with TRBJ1-6, with D uncertain. Sequencing was performed on peripheral blood, taken on day 0 of MenACWY control vaccination. DNA for the CDR3: TGTGCCAGCAGTGCCGAAACAAGCTCCTATAATTCACCCCTCCACTTT. Translated: CASSAETSSYNSPLHF. Full variable domain (remainder filled in from reference TRBV2 and TRBJ1-6): EPEVTQTPSHQVTQMGQEVILRCVPISNHLYFYWYRQILGQKVEFLVSFYNNEISEKSEIFDDQFSVERPDGSNFTLKIRSTKLEDSAMYFCASSAETSSYNSPLHFGNGTRLTVT.